The 19 T cell receptor beta chains presented below share a single source sample, sequenced in a study of blood T cell repertoires in COVID-19. Using immunoSEQ multiplex PCR, the repertoire was profiled, and TCRdb retains in-frame clones only, with some absent. Of 250,000 or so clones in the sample, about 90% were seen once. Input material: PBMCs or T cells enriched from blood (not recorded which). These TCRs come from a human donor in a cohort exposed to, infected with or recovered from COVID-19 (not recorded which). The donor label of this sample is uncertain.

The chain has TRBV10-2 and TRBJ2-2; D is uncertain. V lost 0 bases to trimming and J lost 0 bases, with 8 bases between them. The CDR3 has 16 residues. Germline CDR1 is WSHSY and CDR2 is SAAADI. The CDR3 DNA sequence: TGCGCCAGCAGTGAGTCTATAGTAACGAACACCGGGGAGCTGTTTTTT. This gives the protein CASSESIVTNTGELFF.

The V gene is TRBV27, the J gene TRBJ1-1; unclear D gene. Trimming left V 7 bases short and J 1 base short, with 13 bases between. Germline assignment: CDR1 MNHEY and CDR2 SMNVEV (reference sequence). CDR3 length: 14 residues. Here the CDR3 reads CASNSGGRNTEAFF. CDR3 coding DNA: TGTGCCAGCAACTCGGGAGGGAGGAACACTGAAGCTTTCTTT.

The gene calls are TRBV7-2 and TRBJ1-2; a possible D gene is TRBD1 (6 bases). CDR3 length: 15 residues. The germline V and J ends were trimmed by 3 bases and 5 bases, with 16 bases remaining between them. Germline-derived CDR1 and CDR2 are SGHTA and FQGNSA. The CDR3 loop is CASSFGQFLPYGYTF. CDR3 DNA sequence: TGTGCCAGCAGCTTTGGACAGTTCCTACCTTATGGCTACACCTTC.

The gene calls are TRBV11-2 and TRBJ1-1; maybe TRBD1 (5 bases). The length of the CDR3 is 11 residues. Trimming removed 2 bases from V and 12 bases from J, with 10 bases in between. From germline, CDR1 is SGHAT and CDR2 FQNNGV. The CDR3 sequence is CASSLRGGTFF. For the CDR3, the DNA is TGTGCCAGCAGCTTAAGGGGCGGGACTTTCTTT.

The CDR3 DNA reads as TGTGCCAGCAGCGTAGCCGGGACTAGCGGGGGTGGGACCTACAATGAGCAGTTCTTC. It yields the protein CASSVAGTSGGGTYNEQFF. The rearrangement uses TRBV9 and TRBJ2-1; 14 positions agree with TRBD2. J was trimmed by 2 bases and V by 0 bases; bases with no gene match: 7. CDR3 length: 19 residues. Germline lookup yields CDR1 SGDLS and CDR2 YYNGEE. Variable domain in full (rest from reference TRBV9 and TRBJ2-1): DSGVTQTPKHLITATGQRVTLRCSPRSGDLSVYWYQQSLDQGLQFLIQYYNGEERAKGNILERFSAQQFPDLHSELNLSSLELGDSALYFCASSVAGTSGGGTYNEQFFGPGTRLTVL.

V gene TRBV7-3 combines with J gene TRBJ2-6; D gene unclear. Germline V lookup: CDR1 SGHTA, CDR2 FQGTGA. CDR3 length: 16 residues. V was trimmed by 3 bases and J by 4 bases, leaving 13 bases between them. CDR3 nucleotide sequence: TGTGCCAGCAGCTTTAGTCGAGGAACCGGGGCCAACGTCCTGACTTTC. Its protein product is CASSFSRGTGANVLTF.

The rearrangement uses TRBV5-6 and TRBJ2-7; no clear D gene. Germline assignment: CDR1 SGHDT and CDR2 YYEEEE. The CDR3 runs 15 residues. V dropped 0 bases and J dropped 2 bases, with 12 bases sitting between them. CDR3 nucleotide sequence: TGTGCCAGCAGCTTGGAATTTGGGCTGGCCTACGAGCAGTACTTC. It is translated as CASSLEFGLAYEQYF.

The chain couples TRBV6-4 to TRBJ2-3; 9 bases align to TRBD1. After removal of 3 bases from V and 2 bases from J, the junction contained 6 bases not matched to a gene. Germline V gene sequence: CDR1 MRHNA, CDR2 SNTAGT. The CDR3 extends over 16 amino acids. The CDR3 nucleotides read TGTGCCAGCAGTGAAAGACAGGGGGTAAACACAGATACGCAGTATTTT. Its translation: CASSERQGVNTDTQYF.

The chain joins TRBV13 to TRBJ2-7, with D perhaps TRBD1 (6 bases). CDR1 is PRHDT, CDR2 FYEKMQ, per germline (reference sequence). The length of the CDR3 is 16 residues. V gave up 3 bases and J gave up 2 bases, with 17 bases separating them. CDR3 region: CASSFRVGQRTYEQYF. CDR3 coding DNA: TGTGCCAGCAGCTTTAGAGTAGGACAGCGTACCTACGAGCAGTACTTC.

The genes are TRBV30 and TRBJ1-2, with 8 bases aligning to TRBD1. The CDR3 totals 13 residues. The V and J ends lost 3 bases and 6 bases, in that order; junction bases with no gene match: 6. CDR1 GTSNPN and CDR2 SVGIG come from the germline V gene (reference sequence). CDR3 in amino acids: CAWRVTGGDGYTF. The CDR3, as DNA: TGTGCCTGGAGGGTAACAGGGGGAGATGGCTACACCTTC.

The rearrangement uses TRBV24-1 and TRBJ2-5; 7 bases are a match to TRBD1. V lost 2 bases and J lost 4; bases outside the gene matches: 0. This CDR3 comprises 13 residues. Germline CDR1 is KGHDR and CDR2 is SFDVKD. The chain's CDR3 is CATSDWDRETQYF. CDR3 nucleotides: TGTGCCACCAGTGATTGGGACAGAGAGACCCAGTACTTC.

The chain links TRBV19 to TRBJ1-1; D unclear. The CDR3 runs to 15 residues. The V end was cut by 2 bases, the J end by 3 bases, with 13 bases between. CDR1 and CDR2 from the germline V gene are LNHDA and SQIVND (reference sequence). Written as DNA, the CDR3 is TGTGCCAGTAGTATAAGCTCAACCTTGTACACTGAAGCTTTCTTT. This translates into CASSISSTLYTEAFF.

This chain links TRBV7-9 with TRBJ1-2; a possible D gene is TRBD1 (6 bases). V was trimmed by 11 bases and J by 4 bases, leaving 17 bases between them. This CDR3 has 13 residues. Germline CDR1 reads SEHNR; CDR2 reads FQNEAQ (reference sequence). The CDR3 sequence: CAARGGLIYGYTF. In DNA form, the CDR3 reads TGTGCCGCGAGGGGGGGACTGATCTATGGCTACACCTTC.

The chain combines TRBV12-3 or TRBV12-4 with TRBJ1-1; a possible D gene is TRBD1 (6 bases). V dropped 3 bases and J dropped 6 bases, with 11 bases sitting between them. CDR3 length: 13 residues. The CDR3 is CASSFTGIPEAFF. CDR3 bases: TGTGCCAGCAGTTTCACAGGGATTCCTGAAGCTTTCTTT.

The chain employs TRBV4-1 and TRBJ2-6; 8 nucleotides match TRBD1. The germline gives CDR1 MGHRA, CDR2 YSYEKL. V lost 0 bases to trimming and J lost 2 bases; unmatched junction nucleotides: 6. This CDR3 has 18 residues. CDR3: CASSQDLAQGAGANVLTF. DNA for the CDR3: TGCGCCAGCAGCCAAGATTTGGCACAGGGGGCTGGGGCCAACGTCCTGACTTTC.

The chain links TRBV5-6 to TRBJ2-4; D is perhaps TRBD1 (5 bases). From germline, CDR1 is SGHDT and CDR2 YYEEEE. The CDR3 runs to 14 residues. The ends were cut back, 4 bases at V and 3 bases at J, with 11 bases in the middle. DNA of the CDR3: TGTGCCAGCAGCCTAGGGGTAGGCAAAAACATTCAGTACTTC. Its translation: CASSLGVGKNIQYF.

This rearrangement joins TRBV5-8 to TRBJ2-7, with 8 positions matching TRBD2. This CDR3 spans 15 amino acids. The V segment lost 0 bases and the J segment 3 bases; nucleotides outside the gene matches: 5. The V gene's germline CDR1 is SGHTS and CDR2 YDEGEE. The CDR3 here is CASSLAGAGGYEQYF. CDR3 bases: TGTGCCAGCAGCTTGGCCGGGGCGGGGGGCTACGAGCAGTACTTC.

The V call is TRBV6-5, the J call TRBJ2-5; a weak D match, TRBD2 (6 bases). V gave up 6 bases and J gave up 4 bases, with 12 bases separating them. The germline gives CDR1 MNHEY, CDR2 SVGAGI. This CDR3 spans 13 amino acids. In DNA, the CDR3 is TGTGCCAGCAGGCGAGCGGGCGGAGAGACCCAGTACTTC. This translates into CASRRAGGETQYF.

The V gene is TRBV5-1, the J gene TRBJ1-3, with unresolved D. The CDR3 has 16 residues. The germline V gene encodes CDR1 SGHRS and CDR2 YFSETQ. V shed 4 bases and J shed 4 bases, with 18 bases lying between them. CDR3 sequence reads: CASSPYGPSGGNTIYF. Here the CDR3 DNA reads TGCGCCAGCAGCCCCTACGGACCCAGCGGAGGAAACACCATATATTTT. The full variable domain, rest sourced from reference TRBV5-1 and TRBJ1-3, is KAGVTQTPRYLIKTRGQQVTLSCSPISGHRSVSWYQQTPGQGLQFLFEYFSETQRNKGNFPGRFSGRQFSNSRSEMNVSTLELGDSALYLCASSPYGPSGGNTIYFGEGSWLTVV.